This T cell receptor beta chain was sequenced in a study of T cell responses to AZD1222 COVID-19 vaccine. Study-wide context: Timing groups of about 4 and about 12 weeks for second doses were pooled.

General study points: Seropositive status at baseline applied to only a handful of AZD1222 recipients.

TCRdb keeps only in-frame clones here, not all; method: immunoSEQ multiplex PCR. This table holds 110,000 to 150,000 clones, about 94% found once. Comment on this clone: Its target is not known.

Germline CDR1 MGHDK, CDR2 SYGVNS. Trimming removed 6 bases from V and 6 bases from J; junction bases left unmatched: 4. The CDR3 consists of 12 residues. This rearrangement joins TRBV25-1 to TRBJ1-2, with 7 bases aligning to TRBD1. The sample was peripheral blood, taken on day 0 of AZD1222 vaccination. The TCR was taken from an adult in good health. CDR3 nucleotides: TGTGCCAGCAGGTCGACAGGGAATGGCTACACCTTC. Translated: CASRSTGNGYTF.